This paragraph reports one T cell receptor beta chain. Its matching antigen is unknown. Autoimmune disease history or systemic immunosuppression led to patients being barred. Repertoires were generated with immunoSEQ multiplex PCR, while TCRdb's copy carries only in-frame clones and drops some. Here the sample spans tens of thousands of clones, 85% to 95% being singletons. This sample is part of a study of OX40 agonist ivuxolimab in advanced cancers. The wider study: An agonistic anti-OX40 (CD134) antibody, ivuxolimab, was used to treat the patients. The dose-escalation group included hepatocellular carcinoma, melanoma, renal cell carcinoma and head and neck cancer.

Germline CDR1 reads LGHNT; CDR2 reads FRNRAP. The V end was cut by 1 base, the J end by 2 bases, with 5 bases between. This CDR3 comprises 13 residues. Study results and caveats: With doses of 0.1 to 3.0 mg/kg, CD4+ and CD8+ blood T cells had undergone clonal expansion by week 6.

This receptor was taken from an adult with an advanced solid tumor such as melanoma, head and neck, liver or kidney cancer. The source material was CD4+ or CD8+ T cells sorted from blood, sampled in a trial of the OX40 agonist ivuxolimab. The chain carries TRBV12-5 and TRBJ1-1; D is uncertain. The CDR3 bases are TGTGCTAGTGGTTTGGAGGTCAACACTGAAGCTTTCTTT. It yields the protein CASGLEVNTEAFF. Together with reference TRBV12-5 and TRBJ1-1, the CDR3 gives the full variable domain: DARVTQTPRHKVTEMGQEVTMRCQPILGHNTVFWYRQTMMQGLELLAYFRNRAPLDDSGMPKDRFSAEMPDATLATLKIQPSEPRDSAVYFCASGLEVNTEAFFGQGTRLTVV.